One T cell receptor beta chain is described in this entry. The entry originates in a study of blood T cell repertoires in COVID-19. Sequenced by immunoSEQ multiplex PCR; TCRdb stores in-frame clones only, minus some. This sample carries approximately 310,000 clones, roughly 89% of them seen once, and the ten largest clones take 4.5% to 5.5%. Each participant's cohort was designated according to participant-reported clinical history. The specimen sequenced was PBMCs or T cells enriched from blood (not recorded which). The receptor comes from a man aged 55 to 70 who had recovered from COVID-19.

As DNA, the CDR3 is TGCAGTGCTAGTTCGACAGGCCATAATCAGCCCCAGCATTTT. Its protein product is CSASSTGHNQPQHF. The rearrangement links TRBV20-1 to TRBJ1-5, with D possibly TRBD1 on 6 matching bases. Germline assignment: CDR1 DFQATT and CDR2 SNEGSKA (reference sequence). The CDR3 spans 14 residues. Trimming pared 3 bases from V and 4 bases from J, leaving 13 bases between.